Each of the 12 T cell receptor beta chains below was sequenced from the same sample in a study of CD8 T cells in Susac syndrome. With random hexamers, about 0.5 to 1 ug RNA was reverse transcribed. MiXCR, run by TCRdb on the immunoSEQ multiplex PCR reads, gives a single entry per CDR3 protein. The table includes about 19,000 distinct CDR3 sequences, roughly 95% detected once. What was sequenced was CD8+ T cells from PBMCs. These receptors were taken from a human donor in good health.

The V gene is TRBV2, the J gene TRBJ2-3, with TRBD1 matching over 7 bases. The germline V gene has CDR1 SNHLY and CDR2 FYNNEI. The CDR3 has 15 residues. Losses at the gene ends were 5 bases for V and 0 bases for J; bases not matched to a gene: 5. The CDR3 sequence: CASSSGTASTDTQYF. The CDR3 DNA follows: TGTGCCAGCAGTTCCGGGACAGCCAGCACAGATACGCAGTATTTT.

CDR3 sequence reads: CASSLIGGAEGYTF. The CDR3 DNA follows: TGTGCCAGCAGCTTGATAGGGGGGGCAGAAGGCTACACCTTC. The chain recombines TRBV5-8 with TRBJ1-2; a possible D gene is TRBD1 (6 bases). The CDR3 consists of 14 residues. The V end lost 1 base, the J end lost 8 bases, and 15 bases lay between the germline ends. Germline values: CDR1 SGHTS, CDR2 YDEGEE.

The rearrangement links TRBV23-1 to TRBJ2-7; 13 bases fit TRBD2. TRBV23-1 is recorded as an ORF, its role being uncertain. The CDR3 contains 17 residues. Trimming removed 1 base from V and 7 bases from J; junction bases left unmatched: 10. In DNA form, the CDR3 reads TGCGCCAGCAGTCAATTGGATCGGACTAGCGGGAGAAGAGAGCAGTACGTC. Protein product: CASSQLDRTSGRREQYV.

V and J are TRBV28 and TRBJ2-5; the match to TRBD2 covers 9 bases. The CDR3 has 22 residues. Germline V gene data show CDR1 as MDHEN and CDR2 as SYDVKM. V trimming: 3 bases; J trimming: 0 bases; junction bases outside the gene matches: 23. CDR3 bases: TGTGCCAGCAGTTTCCGGGGCATGTTCTTTGCTAGCGGGGTTCCTTACCAAGAGACCCAGTACTTC. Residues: CASSFRGMFFASGVPYQETQYF.

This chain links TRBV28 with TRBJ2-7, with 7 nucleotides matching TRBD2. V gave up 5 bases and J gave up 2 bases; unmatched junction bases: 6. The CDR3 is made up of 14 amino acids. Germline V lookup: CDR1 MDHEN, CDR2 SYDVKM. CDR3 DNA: TGTGCCAGCAGTCCACTAGCGATAGCCTACGAGCAGTACTTC. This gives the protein CASSPLAIAYEQYF.

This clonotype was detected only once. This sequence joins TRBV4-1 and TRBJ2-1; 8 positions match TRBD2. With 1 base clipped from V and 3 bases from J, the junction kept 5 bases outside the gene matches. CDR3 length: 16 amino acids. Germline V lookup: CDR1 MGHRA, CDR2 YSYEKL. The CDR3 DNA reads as TGCGCCAGCAGCCAAGTATTAGCGGGACTCTACAATGAGCAGTTCTTC. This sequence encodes CASSQVLAGLYNEQFF.

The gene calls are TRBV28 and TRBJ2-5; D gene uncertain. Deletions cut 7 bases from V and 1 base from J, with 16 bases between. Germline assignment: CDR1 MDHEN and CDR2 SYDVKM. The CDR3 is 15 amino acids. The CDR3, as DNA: TGTGCCAGCAAAGGGCTACCTTACTTCCAAGAGACCCAGTACTTC. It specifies CASKGLPYFQETQYF. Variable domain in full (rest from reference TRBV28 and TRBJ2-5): DVKVTQSSRYLVKRTGEKVFLECVQDMDHENMFWYRQDPGLGLRLIYFSYDVKMKEKGDIPEGYSVSREKKERFSLILESASTNQTSMYLCASKGLPYFQETQYFGPGTRLLVL.

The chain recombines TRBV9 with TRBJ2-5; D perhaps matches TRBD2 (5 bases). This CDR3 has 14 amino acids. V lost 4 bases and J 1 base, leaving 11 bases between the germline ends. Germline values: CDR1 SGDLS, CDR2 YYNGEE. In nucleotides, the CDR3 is TGTGCCAGCAGCCCCGCGAGGGCCCAAGAGACCCAGTACTTC. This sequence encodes CASSPARAQETQYF.

The CDR3 protein is CASSQVGNRANNEQFF. In nucleotides, the CDR3 is TGTGCCAGCAGCCAAGTCGGGAACAGGGCGAACAATGAGCAGTTCTTC. V and J are TRBV3-1 and TRBJ2-1, with D possibly TRBD1 on 6 matching bases. V gave up 1 base and J gave up 5 bases, with 15 bases separating them. Germline assignment: CDR1 LGHDT and CDR2 YNNKEL (reference sequence). The length of the CDR3 is 16 residues.

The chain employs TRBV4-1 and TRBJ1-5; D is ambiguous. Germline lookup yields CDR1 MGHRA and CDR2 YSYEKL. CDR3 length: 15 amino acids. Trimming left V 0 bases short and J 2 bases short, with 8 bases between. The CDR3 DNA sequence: TGCGCCAGCAGCCAAGAAAAATCTGGCAATCAGCCCCAGCATTTT. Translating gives CASSQEKSGNQPQHF.

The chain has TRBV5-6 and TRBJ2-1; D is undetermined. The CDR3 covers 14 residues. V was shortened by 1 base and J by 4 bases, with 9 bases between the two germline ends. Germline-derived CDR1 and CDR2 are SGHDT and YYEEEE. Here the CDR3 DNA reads TGTGCCAGCAGCTTGTCGCAAGTATACAATGAGCAGTTCTTC. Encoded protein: CASSLSQVYNEQFF.

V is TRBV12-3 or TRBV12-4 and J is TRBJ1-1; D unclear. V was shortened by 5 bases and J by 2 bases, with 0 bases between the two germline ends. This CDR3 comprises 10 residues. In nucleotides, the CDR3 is TGTGCCAGCAGTAACACTGAAGCTTTCTTT. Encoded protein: CASSNTEAFF.